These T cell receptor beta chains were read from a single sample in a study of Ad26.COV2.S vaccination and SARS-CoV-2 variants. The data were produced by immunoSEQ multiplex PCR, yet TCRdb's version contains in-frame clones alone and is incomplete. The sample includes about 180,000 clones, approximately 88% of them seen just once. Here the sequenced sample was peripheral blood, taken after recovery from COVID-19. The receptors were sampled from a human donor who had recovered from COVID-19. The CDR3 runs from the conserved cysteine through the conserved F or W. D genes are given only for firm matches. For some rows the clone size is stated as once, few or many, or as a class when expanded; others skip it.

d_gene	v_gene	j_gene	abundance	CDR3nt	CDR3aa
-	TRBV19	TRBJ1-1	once	TGTGCCAGTAAGGTCTTTTGGTGGGGGGCCCGGAGAACTGAAGCTTTCTTT	CASKVFWWGARRTEAFF
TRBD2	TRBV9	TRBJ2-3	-	TGTGCCAGCAGCGTGGGAGGGGTGAGCACAGATACGCAGTATTTT	CASSVGGVSTDTQYF
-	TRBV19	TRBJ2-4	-	TGTGCCAGTAGTATAGGGGGGGCGTTGATTACCTCCTTC	CASSIGGALITSF
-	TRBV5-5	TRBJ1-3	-	TGTGCCAGCAGCCCCATTGGGGGAAACACCATATATTTT	CASSPIGGNTIYF
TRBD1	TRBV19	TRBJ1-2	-	TGTGCCAGTAGTATCCTCCTCACAGGGGGCGGTGGCTACACCTTC	CASSILLTGGGGYTF
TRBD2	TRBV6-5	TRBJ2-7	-	TGTGCCAGCAGTCCCTACGGGGGGTACGAGCAGTACTTC	CASSPYGGYEQYF
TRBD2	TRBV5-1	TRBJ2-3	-	TGCGCCAGCAGCTTTACTAGCGGCACAGATACGCAGTATTTT	CASSFTSGTDTQYF
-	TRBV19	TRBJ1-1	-	TGTGCCAGTAGTACGTCTAGCCCGAACACTGAAGCTTTCTTT	CASSTSSPNTEAFF
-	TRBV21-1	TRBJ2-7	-	TGTGCCAGCAGCAAGCAACTCTACGAGCAGTACTTC	CASSKQLYEQYF
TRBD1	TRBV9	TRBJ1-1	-	TGTGCCAGCAGCGTAGCTCTACAGGGGTTGACTGAAGCTTTCTTT	CASSVALQGLTEAFF
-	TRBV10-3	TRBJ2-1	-	TGTGCCATCAGTGAGTCTACTGACAATGAGCAGTTCTTC	CAISESTDNEQFF
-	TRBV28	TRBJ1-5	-	TGTGCCAGCAGTTTAGGGTCAGATCAGCCCCAGCATTTT	CASSLGSDQPQHF
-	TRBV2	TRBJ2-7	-	TGTGCCAGCAGTGAAGCGGTTGCCGAGCAGTACTTC	CASSEAVAEQYF
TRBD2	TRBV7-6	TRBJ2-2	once	TGTGCCAGCAGCTTAGTGGGGACTACAAGAGGCTCCGGGGAGCTGTTTTTT	CASSLVGTTRGSGELFF
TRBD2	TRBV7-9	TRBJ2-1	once	TGTGCCAGCAGCTCGGGACTAGGAGACTTCAATGAGCAGTTCTTC	CASSSGLGDFNEQFF
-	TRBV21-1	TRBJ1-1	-	TGTGCCAGCAGCAAAGGGGGACACCCGAACACTGAAGCTTTCTTT	CASSKGGHPNTEAFF
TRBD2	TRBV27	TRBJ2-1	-	TGTGCCAGCAGTTCGGCGGGGGAGGAATTCAATGAGCAGTTCTTC	CASSSAGEEFNEQFF
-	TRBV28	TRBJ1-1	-	TGTGCCAGCAGTTTGGATTCGGGGACTGAAGCTTTCTTT	CASSLDSGTEAFF
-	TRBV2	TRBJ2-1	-	TGTGCCAGCAGCAAAGAGAGCTCCTACAATGAGCAGTTCTTC	CASSKESSYNEQFF
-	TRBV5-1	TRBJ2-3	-	TGCGCCAGCAGTCATGTGATAGCAGGAGGAGATACGCAGTATTTT	CASSHVIAGGDTQYF
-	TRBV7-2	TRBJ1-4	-	TGTGCCAGCAGTTCTTCAATGACGGATGGAAGCGAAAAACTGTTTTTT	CASSSSMTDGSEKLFF
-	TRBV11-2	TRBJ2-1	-	TGTGCCAGCAGCTTAGAAGTTACCCATGAGCAGTTCTTC	CASSLEVTHEQFF
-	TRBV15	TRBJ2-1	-	TGTGCCACCAGCACGGACTCATACAATGAGCAGTTCTTC	CATSTDSYNEQFF
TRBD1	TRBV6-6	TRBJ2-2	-	TGTGCCAGCAGTACCCGGACAGGGCGCACCGGGGAGCTGTTTTTT	CASSTRTGRTGELFF
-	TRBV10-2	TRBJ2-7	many	TGCGCCAGCAGAGGGGATTACTACGAGCAGTACTTC	CASRGDYYEQYF
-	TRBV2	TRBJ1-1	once	TGTGCCAGCAGCGGTCTTGAAGCTTTCTTT	CASSGLEAFF